A selection of T cell receptor beta chains follows, all from one sample in a study of cytomegalovirus exposure and HLA in healthy donors. TCRdb keeps only in-frame clones here, not all; method: immunoSEQ multiplex PCR. The sample contains about 110,000 clones, 15% to 19% of which appear only once. Sequenced material: PBMCs. These receptors were obtained from a woman aged 18-35 years in good health and CMV-seronegative. Both conserved end residues are trimmed from each CDR3.

cdr3_aa,j_call,v_call,cdr3_length
ASSTGTGLYEQY,-,TRBV6-5,12
ASSLTSGTLLEQY,TRBJ2-7,TRBV5-1,13
ASSISRVGAEAF,TRBJ1-1,TRBV19,12
ASSSQRAGGSSGEQY,-,TRBV7-6,15
ASSPLQGTSTDTQY,TRBJ2-3,TRBV5-1,14
AWNPGVGGYT,TRBJ1-2,TRBV30,10
ASSPGYQETQY,TRBJ2-5,TRBV7-3,11
ASSLGQGMSSPLH,TRBJ1-6,TRBV11-2,13
ASMRGELF,TRBJ2-2,TRBV28,8
ASREVWVGNQPQH,TRBJ1-5,TRBV6-5,13
ASSPQIGQGWYGYT,TRBJ1-2,TRBV25-1,14
ASEGTEAF,TRBJ1-1,TRBV28,8
ASSQVRPGDQPQH,TRBJ1-5,TRBV4-2,13
AWSGQGIGAQY,TRBJ2-5,TRBV30,11
ASSLLVGGSVNEQY,-,TRBV5-1,14
ASSDGQSSTDTQY,TRBJ2-3,TRBV6-4,13
ASSSQGARNYGYT,TRBJ1-2,TRBV9,13
ASSQGPGPYVGYT,TRBJ1-2,TRBV4-1,13
ASQAGYGYT,TRBJ1-2,TRBV6-5,9
SVGNRASYEQY,TRBJ2-7,TRBV29-1,11
ASTGGDGRSNQPQH,TRBJ1-5,TRBV28,14
ASSEYGTGHYGYT,TRBJ1-2,TRBV6-1,13
ASSPGVGGDTQY,TRBJ2-3,TRBV7-3,12
ASSFSGGRAYEQY,TRBJ2-7,TRBV5-6,13
ATSRDLIQPQH,TRBJ1-5,TRBV15,11
ASSAGQGIYEQY,TRBJ2-7,TRBV9,12
ASSPNRGPYEQY,TRBJ2-7,TRBV7-3,12
AGDNGYGYT,TRBJ1-2,TRBV28,9
SAGQGFSYEQY,TRBJ2-7,TRBV29-1,11
ASSLNRGRYEQY,TRBJ2-7,TRBV5-4,12
AWSSDSNTGELF,TRBJ2-2,TRBV30,12
ATMADSHGDKWETQY,TRBJ2-5,TRBV2,15
ASSLLGEANYGYT,TRBJ1-2,TRBV28,13
ASSLSLSYEQY,TRBJ2-7,TRBV5-1,11
ASSVVWTASYEQY,-,TRBV6-1,13
ASSFHPGGNSPLH,TRBJ1-6,TRBV5-5,13
ASSLRTSPTGELF,TRBJ2-2,TRBV28,13
ASSPLQGHITEAF,TRBJ1-1,TRBV28,13
AWRGGPETQY,TRBJ2-5,TRBV30,10
ASMVGTRPNIPYNEQF,TRBJ2-1,TRBV7-8,16
AISERTGAGTKWAF,TRBJ1-1,TRBV10-3,14
ASSAGTGGQETQY,TRBJ2-5,TRBV5-4,13
ASSLDLQGSNEQF,TRBJ2-1,TRBV7-9,13
ASSLDPGTEAF,TRBJ1-1,TRBV11-2,11
ASSLPYVEGYT,TRBJ1-2,TRBV28,11
ASSPMDRRSEKLF,TRBJ1-4,TRBV18,13
ASSERETGIDGYT,TRBJ1-2,TRBV6-1,13
ASSPGTSARYEQY,TRBJ2-7,TRBV7-2,13
ASGRDRGEAQY,TRBJ2-3,TRBV2,11
ASVGASSSEQF,TRBJ2-1,TRBV7-9,11
ASSPSSGEAF,TRBJ1-1,TRBV18,10